The sequence of this TCR beta chain was determined in a study of CD4 T cells in relation to SARS-CoV-2 and coronaviruses. Across the whole study: The HLA restriction of the shared crossreactive spike epitopes was mapped.

TCRdb's copy holds only in-frame clones and misses some; the assay was immunoSEQ multiplex PCR. Of tens of thousands of clones listed, approximately 94% are singletons. Before the COVID-19 pandemic, during about 2011-2019, CD4+ T cells were taken from unexposed donors. V was pared by 1 base and J by 3 bases, with 12 bases between. Germline V gene data show CDR1 as SEHNR and CDR2 as FQNEAQ (reference sequence). There are 15 residues in the CDR3. The sample consisted of naive CD4+ T cells from PBMCs. Specified subset: naive CD4+ T cells isolated by negative enrichment. This clonotype was sampled from a human donor in good health. This sequence joins TRBV7-9 and TRBJ2-5, with D possibly being TRBD1 (5 bases). The CDR3 sequence: CASSLVAAGKETQYF. The CDR3 nucleotides read TGTGCCAGCAGCTTAGTCGCGGCAGGGAAAGAGACCCAGTACTTC.